What follows are 27 T cell receptor beta chains derived from one specimen sequenced in a study of CD8+ T cells in alopecia areata. Treatment reported: oral pan-JAK inhibitor, 5-10 mg twice daily. Extracted RNA was reverse transcribed into cDNA, the sequencing template. Sequencing used immunoSEQ multiplex PCR; TCRdb keeps in-frame clones, though not all of them. Seen here are a few hundred thousand clones, 40% to 45% observed once, and the top ten hold roughly 2.6%. The specimen was CD4+ T cells sorted from blood, collected around week 37, from a patient treated with tofacitinib. The receptors were gathered from a human donor with alopecia areata.

This clone was recorded once. The chain has TRBV5-1 and TRBJ2-1, with 8 nucleotides matching TRBD2. With 1 base clipped from V and 6 bases from J, the junction kept 6 bases outside the gene matches. Germline CDR1 and CDR2: SGHRS and YFSETQ. This CDR3 spans 15 amino acids. CDR3 amino acids: CASSLMGTRGNEQFF. CDR3 DNA sequence: TGCGCCAGCAGCTTGATGGGGACTAGGGGCAATGAGCAGTTCTTC.

CDR3 sequence reads: CASSPRSGRGTYEQYF. The CDR3 region has the DNA TGTGCCAGCTCACCGCGTAGCGGGAGGGGAACCTACGAGCAGTACTTC. The V and J genes are TRBV18 and TRBJ2-7; 11 bases fit TRBD2. This CDR3 is built from 16 residues. Germline-derived CDR1 and CDR2 are KGHSH and LQKENI. Losses at the gene ends were 3 bases for V and 2 bases for J; bases not matched to a gene: 6.

The chain joins TRBV2 to TRBJ2-1; perhaps D is TRBD1 or TRBD2 (5 bases each). This CDR3 has 15 residues. V dropped 4 bases and J dropped 4 bases, with 14 bases sitting between them. Germline V gives CDR1 SNHLY, CDR2 FYNNEI. This CDR3 reads CASSVSEGRYNEQFF. CDR3 bases: TGTGCCAGCAGTGTTTCCGAGGGGCGGTACAATGAGCAGTTCTTC.

The V call is TRBV4-1, the J call TRBJ1-3; possibly TRBD1 for D (6 bases). V dropped 4 bases and J dropped 0 bases, with 10 bases sitting between them. This CDR3 contains 15 residues. Germline CDR1 and CDR2: MGHRA and YSYEKL. The CDR3 protein is CASSRDTLSGNTIYF. In nucleotides, the CDR3 is TGCGCCAGCAGCCGGGACACTCTCTCTGGAAACACCATATATTTT.

The V and J genes are TRBV6-5 and TRBJ2-2; D may be TRBD1 (5 bases). This CDR3 comprises 13 residues. The germline V gene has CDR1 MNHEY and CDR2 SVGAGI. Trimming removed 2 bases from V and 7 bases from J, with 8 bases in between. In DNA, the CDR3 is TGTGCCAGCAGTTACACAGGCAACGGGGAGCTGTTTTTT. Its protein is CASSYTGNGELFF.

The J gene is TRBJ2-1, the V gene TRBV25-1, with TRBD2 matching 9 bases. Germline V lookup: CDR1 MGHDK, CDR2 SYGVNS. The J segment lost 8 bases and the V segment lost 0 bases, leaving 8 bases of the junction unmatched. The CDR3 loop spans 16 amino acids. As DNA, the CDR3 is TGTGCCAGCAGTGAATATGGCGGGAGGGTACAAGATGAGCAGTTCTTC. Translating gives CASSEYGGRVQDEQFF.

V usage is TRBV7-2 and J usage is TRBJ2-5; tentative D call: TRBD2 (6 bases). Looked up from germline, CDR1 is SGHTA and CDR2 is FQGNSA. V was trimmed by 5 bases and J by 4 bases, leaving 11 bases between them. The CDR3 is 13 amino acids. CDR3 in DNA: TGTGCCAGCAGCATGCGGAGGGGAGAGACCCAGTACTTC. It yields the protein CASSMRRGETQYF.

This clone was counted a few times. The chain carries TRBV11-2 and TRBJ2-3, with D unclear. CDR1 is SGHAT, CDR2 FQNNGV, per germline. Trimming removed 2 bases at V and 0 bases at J, with 6 bases between. The CDR3 totals 14 residues. The CDR3 nucleotides are TGTGCCAGCAGCTTAAGACTGAGCACAGATACGCAGTATTTT. This gives the protein CASSLRLSTDTQYF.

The J gene is TRBJ2-7, the V gene TRBV15; D possibly corresponds to TRBD1 (5 bases). The CDR3 contains 14 residues. Germline CDR1 reads LNHNV; CDR2 reads YYDKDF (reference sequence). Trimming took 1 base from V and 7 from J, leaving 14 bases between them. The CDR3 DNA is TGTGCCACCAGCAGAGGCCCCCCGACAGATGAGCAGTACTTC. Its translation is CATSRGPPTDEQYF.

This clone was detected only a few times. The rearrangement joins TRBV7-2 to TRBJ1-5; no firm D call. V was cut by 1 base and J by 7 bases, with 8 bases left in between. CDR3 length: 13 residues. In germline, CDR1 is SGHTA, CDR2 FQGNSA. The CDR3 sequence is CASSLGGRQPQHF. In nucleotides, the CDR3 is TGTGCCAGCAGCTTAGGAGGCCGGCAGCCCCAGCATTTT.

The J gene is TRBJ2-1, the V gene TRBV14, with D maybe TRBD1 (6 bases). This CDR3 region has 16 residues. CDR1 and CDR2 from the germline V gene are SGHDN and FVKESK. Trimming took 4 bases from V and 0 from J, leaving 13 bases between them. CDR3 coding DNA: TGTGCCAGCAGCCGTAGACCGGACAGCTCCTACAATGAGCAGTTCTTC. Protein sequence: CASSRRPDSSYNEQFF. The whole variable domain, filled in from reference TRBV14 and TRBJ2-1, reads EAGVTQFPSHSVIEKGQTVTLRCDPISGHDNLYWYRRVMGKEIKFLLHFVKESKQDESGMPNNRFLAERTGGTYSTLKVQPAELEDSGVYFCASSRRPDSSYNEQFFGPGTRLTVL.

A remark on this clone: The same CDR3 is also encoded by other DNA sequences in this sample. The chain has TRBV5-1 and TRBJ1-5; D is perhaps TRBD1 (6 bases). V lost 2 bases to trimming and J lost 5 bases, with 11 bases between them. Germline loops: CDR1 SGHRS, CDR2 YFSETQ. CDR3 length: 14 amino acids. CDR3 loop: CASSLGGTDQPQHF. The CDR3 bases are TGCGCCAGCAGCTTAGGGGGAACGGATCAGCCCCAGCATTTT.

Only a few counts were recorded for this clone. V usage is TRBV5-1 and J usage is TRBJ2-4; TRBD1 matches at 8 bases. The CDR3 covers 14 residues. CDR1 is SGHRS and CDR2 is YFSETQ in the germline V gene. Germline trimming cut 0 bases from V and 8 bases from J; bases unmatched to any gene: 4. The DNA for the CDR3 is TGCGCCAGCAGCTTGGGGACAGGGCGGTACATTCAGTACTTC. Its translation: CASSLGTGRYIQYF.

This sequence joins TRBV27 and TRBJ1-2; D not certain. Trimming removed 5 bases at V and 3 bases at J, with 10 bases between. The germline gives CDR1 MNHEY, CDR2 SMNVEV (reference sequence). The CDR3 has 13 amino acids. This CDR3 reads CASSPTPDYGYTF. The DNA of the CDR3 is TGTGCCAGCAGTCCGACGCCGGACTATGGCTACACCTTC.

This clone was observed a few times. V is TRBV30 and J is TRBJ2-3; 11 bases line up with TRBD2. The CDR3 contains 17 residues. Germline CDR1 is GTSNPN and CDR2 is SVGIG (reference sequence). J gave up 0 bases and V 6 bases, and 11 bases lay outside the gene matches. This CDR3 reads CACKIAGGGYSTDTQYF. CDR3 sequence (DNA): TGTGCCTGCAAAATAGCGGGAGGGGGATATAGCACAGATACGCAGTATTTT.

A note on this clone: In this CDR3 the conserved last residue, phenylalanine or tryptophan, is missing, so a read error is likely. The DNA is left out, because the CDR3 cannot be placed on it with certainty; the CDR3 is given as TCRdb lists it. The chain joins TRBV6-6 to TRBJ2-3; the D call TRBD2 from the table was never checked on the DNA. With termini counted, the CDR3 has 9 amino acids. The V gene's germline CDR1 is MNHNY and CDR2 SVGAGI (reference sequence). The CDR3 loop is CASSEGPPV.

This clone appeared a few times. The J gene is TRBJ2-3, the V gene TRBV29-1, with 8 nucleotides matching TRBD1. The CDR3 is made up of 14 amino acids. J was trimmed by 7 bases and V by 6 bases; bases with no gene match: 12. Germline CDR1 reads SQVTM; CDR2 reads ANQGSEA. The CDR3 region is CSVPPDRVGNTQYF. The CDR3 DNA reads as TGCAGCGTCCCCCCGGACAGGGTGGGAAATACGCAGTATTTT.

The chain links TRBV7-9 to TRBJ1-4; maybe TRBD1 (6 bases). Looked up from germline, CDR1 is SEHNR and CDR2 is FQNEAQ (reference sequence). V lost 5 bases, J lost 5 bases, and 15 bases lay in between. The CDR3 extends over 15 amino acids. CDR3 in amino acids: CASSTPQGPNEKLFF. CDR3 coding DNA: TGTGCCAGCAGCACCCCGCAGGGGCCGAATGAAAAACTGTTTTTT. The complete variable domain, with remaining parts taken from reference TRBV7-9 and TRBJ1-4, reads DTGVSQNPRHKITKRGQNVTFRCDPISEHNRLYWYRQTLGQGPEFLTYFQNEAQLEKSRLLSDRFSAERPKGSFSTLEIQRTEQGDSAMYLCASSTPQGPNEKLFFGSGTQLSVL.

The V call is TRBV28, the J call TRBJ1-5; possible D gene TRBD1, 5 bases. V was clipped by 5 bases and J by 2 bases, with 10 bases between them. Looked up from germline, CDR1 is MDHEN and CDR2 is SYDVKM. The CDR3 runs 14 residues. CDR3 coding DNA: TGTGCCAGCAGTCCCGACAGAGGCAATCAGCCCCAGCATTTT. This sequence encodes CASSPDRGNQPQHF.

This clone appeared a few times. The rearrangement joins TRBV4-3 to TRBJ2-2; 8 nucleotides line up with TRBD1. CDR1 and CDR2 from the germline V gene are LGHNA and YSLEER. Trimming removed 4 bases from V and 4 bases from J; junction bases left unmatched: 14. This CDR3 contains 18 residues. The DNA for the CDR3 is TGCGCCAGCAGCCGCCGAATCCAGGGGGCAACCTTCACCGGGGAGCTGTTTTTT. This encodes CASSRRIQGATFTGELFF.

V and J are TRBV9 and TRBJ2-1, with D perhaps matching TRBD2 (6 bases). This CDR3 is built from 15 residues. The germline gives CDR1 SGDLS, CDR2 YYNGEE. V dropped 1 base and J dropped 7 bases, with 15 bases sitting between them. As DNA, the CDR3 is TGTGCCAGCAGCGTATCGGGAGAGGCCCTAAATGAGCAGTTCTTC. It codes for CASSVSGEALNEQFF.

The J gene is TRBJ1-2, the V gene TRBV29-1; no clear D. This CDR3 region has 15 residues. V dropped 4 bases and J dropped 1 base, with 16 bases sitting between them. Per germline, CDR1 SQVTM and CDR2 ANQGSEA. The CDR3 sequence: CSVVGQEGRNYGYTF. The CDR3 DNA follows: TGCAGCGTTGTTGGGCAGGAGGGTCGTAACTATGGCTACACCTTC.

In this sample, this clone turned up once. The chain uses TRBV11-2 and TRBJ2-7; tentatively, D is TRBD1 (5 bases). From germline, CDR1 is SGHAT and CDR2 FQNNGV. The CDR3 sequence is 12 residues long. Trimming took 0 bases from V and 5 from J, leaving 5 bases between them. As DNA, the CDR3 is TGTGCCAGCAGCTTAGACAGGGACGAGCAGTACTTC. Its translation: CASSLDRDEQYF.

This clone was seen a handful of times. The J gene is TRBJ2-5, the V gene TRBV5-1; D gene ambiguous. The CDR3 runs to 13 residues. CDR1 is SGHRS, CDR2 YFSETQ, per germline. V was shortened by 7 bases and J by 1 base, with 11 bases between the two germline ends. CDR3 loop: CASVRSPQETQYF. The DNA of the CDR3 is TGCGCCAGCGTAAGGTCGCCCCAAGAGACCCAGTACTTC.

The V call is TRBV11-2, the J call TRBJ2-5; TRBD2 agrees at 8 bases. The tail of the sequence fits TRBJ2-7 better, so the J call may be wrong. CDR3 length: 15 amino acids. CDR1 and CDR2 (germline): SGHAT, FQNNGV. CDR3 DNA sequence: TGTGCCAGCAGCTTAGCTGGGCGGGAGGTCGACGAGCAGTACTTC. Protein: CASSLAGREVDEQYF.

This clone has more than one count but fewer than ten. This rearrangement joins TRBV14 to TRBJ1-5; the D is unclear. Trimming pared 3 bases from V and 7 bases from J, leaving 10 bases between. The CDR3 has 13 amino acids. Germline-derived CDR1 and CDR2 are SGHDN and FVKESK. CDR3 DNA: TGTGCCAGCAGCCATGGGTTGCGACAGCCCCAGCATTTT. It specifies CASSHGLRQPQHF.

The V call is TRBV7-7, the J call TRBJ2-2; D ambiguous. The ends were cut back, 4 bases at V and 0 bases at J, with 9 bases in the middle. The CDR3 contains 15 residues. CDR1 is SSHAT and CDR2 is FNYEAQ in the germline V gene (reference sequence). CDR3 residues: CASSSSQANTGELFF. CDR3 nucleotide sequence: TGTGCCAGCAGCTCATCGCAAGCGAACACCGGGGAGCTGTTTTTT.